Listed below are T cell receptor beta chains from one sample, sequenced in a study of blood T cell repertoires in COVID-19. Sequencing used immunoSEQ multiplex PCR; TCRdb keeps in-frame clones, though not all of them. This sample yields about 84,000 clones, of which about 83% are seen a single time; about 29% belongs to the top ten. Sequenced sample: peripheral blood. The origin of the receptors is an elderly woman with acute or convalescent COVID-19. CDR3s include the opening cysteine and the closing phenylalanine or tryptophan. The D gene is left open where the match is weak. Clone size appears in some rows only: once, few, many, or a class for an expanded clone.

TRBV18	-	TRBJ2-5	-	CASSPSTGLQETQYF	TGTGCCAGCTCACCATCGACAGGCCTCCAAGAGACCCAGTACTTC
TRBV10-2	-	TRBJ2-3	TRBD2	CASKASGFADTQYF	TGCGCCAGCAAGGCTAGCGGGTTTGCGGATACGCAGTATTTT
TRBV19	few	TRBJ1-1	TRBD1	CASRHRGGTEAFF	TGTGCCAGTAGACACAGGGGAGGCACTGAAGCTTTCTTT
TRBV10-1	-	TRBJ2-3	-	CASSGGQDTDTQYF	TGCGCCAGCAGTGGGGGACAAGACACAGATACGCAGTATTTT
TRBV30	-	TRBJ1-2	-	CAWSVQTSTGYTF	TGTGCCTGGAGTGTACAGACATCTACTGGCTACACCTTC
TRBV4-2	-	TRBJ2-4	-	CASSPAEGESVNIQYF	TGTGCCAGCAGCCCAGCGGAGGGAGAGAGTGTGAACATTCAGTACTTC
TRBV7-2	-	TRBJ2-4	TRBD2	CASSLASGPSGGNIQYF	TGTGCCAGCAGCTTGGCTAGCGGGCCCTCGGGCGGAAACATTCAGTACTTC
TRBV7-2	-	TRBJ2-3	-	CASSQGPDTQYF	TGTGCCAGCAGCCAGGGCCCAGATACGCAGTATTTT
TRBV28	-	TRBJ2-5	-	CASSVAQETQYF	TGTGCCAGCAGTGTAGCGCAAGAGACCCAGTACTTC
TRBV6-1	-	TRBJ2-1	-	CASSDTYNEQFF	TGTGCCAGCAGTGATACATATAATGAGCAGTTCTTC
TRBV7-9	-	TRBJ2-3	TRBD2	CASSLSGRITDTQYF	TGTGCCAGCAGCTTAAGCGGGAGAATTACAGATACGCAGTATTTT
TRBV18	-	TRBJ2-5	TRBD1	CASSPGQGLPETQYF	TGTGCCAGCTCCCCCGGACAGGGTTTACCTGAGACCCAGTACTTC
TRBV19	-	TRBJ1-3	-	CASSIETGGDSGNTIYF	TGTGCCAGTAGTATAGAGACAGGTGGGGACTCTGGAAACACCATATATTTT
TRBV6-6	-	TRBJ2-3	TRBD1	CASGLTGDSTDTQYF	TGTGCCAGCGGCTTGACAGGGGATAGCACAGATACGCAGTATTTT
TRBV29-1	-	TRBJ2-5	TRBD2	CSLLGAGGETQYF	TGCAGCTTACTGGGGGCGGGGGGAGAGACCCAGTACTTC
TRBV19	-	TRBJ1-5	-	CASSGGDASNQPQHF	TGTGCCAGTAGTGGGGGGGACGCGAGCAATCAGCCCCAGCATTTT
TRBV5-1	-	TRBJ2-2	TRBD1	CASSSGQGADTGELFF	TGCGCCAGCAGCTCGGGACAGGGGGCAGACACCGGGGAGCTGTTTTTT
TRBV6-2/TRBV6-3	once	TRBJ2-7	TRBD2	CASSFSTSGSSYEQYF	TGTGCCAGCAGTTTCTCGACTAGCGGGAGCTCCTACGAGCAGTACTTC
TRBV6-6	few	TRBJ2-2	TRBD1	CASSLQGAGTGELFF	TGTGCCAGCAGCTTACAGGGGGCCGGCACCGGGGAGCTGTTTTTT
TRBV28	-	TRBJ1-2	-	CASSDSTRGYTF	TGTGCCAGCAGTGACTCGACGAGGGGCTACACCTTC
TRBV27	-	TRBJ2-6	TRBD1	CASSPGQGARGANVLTF	TGTGCCAGCAGTCCGGGACAGGGGGCGCGTGGGGCCAACGTCCTGACTTTC
TRBV5-1	-	TRBJ2-3	-	CASSFRRAGTDTQYF	TGCGCCAGCAGCTTTCGCAGGGCTGGCACAGATACGCAGTATTTT
TRBV2	-	TRBJ2-7	TRBD2	CASKVRASGTNEQYF	TGTGCCAGCAAGGTTAGGGCTAGCGGGACCAACGAGCAGTACTTC
TRBV11-1	few	TRBJ2-1	TRBD2	CASSAGTNRDEQFF	TGTGCCAGCAGCGCCGGGACTAACCGCGATGAGCAGTTCTTC
TRBV5-1	-	TRBJ1-1	-	CASSLRPENTEAFF	TGCGCCAGCAGTTTGCGTCCAGAGAACACTGAAGCTTTCTTT
TRBV5-6	-	TRBJ1-1	-	CASSRDTTEAFF	TGTGCCAGCAGCCGGGACACCACTGAAGCTTTCTTT
TRBV28	-	TRBJ2-5	TRBD1	CASSLGTGGGQTQYF	TGTGCCAGCAGTCTCGGGACAGGGGGCGGTCAGACCCAGTACTTC
TRBV1	-	TRBJ2-7	-	CTSSCRLEGPPYEQYF	TGCACCAGCAGCTGTAGGCTGGAGGGTCCCCCCTACGAGCAGTACTTC
TRBV13	-	TRBJ2-7	-	CASSFGQGRFEQYF	TGTGCCAGCAGCTTTGGGCAGGGTAGATTCGAGCAGTACTTC
TRBV10-3	-	TRBJ2-1	-	CAISEGTSNQQFF	TGTGCCATCAGTGAAGGGACTTCCAATCAGCAGTTCTTC
TRBV5-1	-	TRBJ2-7	-	CASSLTQGSYEQYF	TGCGCCAGCAGCTTGACTCAGGGCTCCTACGAGCAGTACTTC
TRBV15	-	TRBJ1-4	-	CATSRTSAGPNEKLFF	TGTGCCACCAGCAGGACCTCGGCAGGCCCTAATGAAAAACTGTTTTTT
TRBV6-5	-	TRBJ1-5	-	CASTEGRGRQPQHF	TGTGCCAGCACCGAGGGGAGGGGGAGGCAGCCCCAGCATTTT
TRBV24-1	-	TRBJ1-1	-	CATSDSTGAKTEAFF	TGTGCCACCAGTGATTCGACAGGTGCGAAAACTGAAGCTTTCTTT
TRBV5-1	many	TRBJ2-7	TRBD1	CASSRGQGLDEQYF	TGCGCCAGCAGCCGGGGACAGGGTTTGGACGAGCAGTACTTC
TRBV5-1	few	TRBJ2-7	TRBD2	CASSLELAGVGEQYF	TGCGCCAGCAGCTTGGAGCTAGCGGGAGTGGGCGAGCAGTACTTC
TRBV10-1	-	TRBJ2-7	TRBD2	CASSETSGREVKYF	TGCGCCAGCAGTGAGACTAGCGGGAGGGAGGTCAAGTACTTC
TRBV9	many	TRBJ2-1	-	CASSATRYRDNEQFF	TGTGCCAGCAGCGCAACCAGATACCGGGACAATGAGCAGTTCTTC
TRBV7-2	once	TRBJ2-7	-	CASSRGGYEQYF	TGTGCCAGCAGCCGAGGGGGCTACGAGCAGTACTTC
TRBV5-1	-	TRBJ2-1	TRBD1	CASSLAQGDYNEQFF	TGCGCCAGCAGCTTGGCGCAGGGGGACTACAATGAGCAGTTCTTC
TRBV3-1/TRBV3-2	-	TRBJ2-5	TRBD2	CASSQASGKETQYF	TGTGCCAGCAGCCAAGCTAGCGGGAAAGAGACCCAGTACTTC
TRBV2	-	TRBJ2-1	-	CASSERGREWNEQFF	TGTGCCAGCAGTGAACGGGGGCGGGAGTGGAATGAGCAGTTCTTC
TRBV9	-	TRBJ2-2	-	CASSVASNTGELFF	TGTGCCAGCAGCGTAGCGTCGAACACCGGGGAGCTGTTTTTT
TRBV10-3	once	TRBJ1-1	TRBD1	CAISREGANTEAFF	TGTGCCATCAGCCGAGAGGGGGCGAACACTGAAGCTTTCTTT
TRBV24-1	-	TRBJ2-3	-	CATSDLFSDSRTDTQYF	TGTGCCACCAGTGATTTGTTTTCGGACAGTCGCACAGATACGCAGTATTTT
TRBV5-1	-	TRBJ2-3	TRBD2	CASSPRTSVPDTQYF	TGCGCCAGCAGCCCCCGGACTAGCGTCCCAGATACGCAGTATTTT
TRBV5-4	-	TRBJ2-7	TRBD1	CASSLAGTVAYEQYF	TGTGCCAGCAGCTTAGCCGGGACAGTGGCCTACGAGCAGTACTTC